One sample yielded the 21 T cell receptor beta chains listed below, sequenced in a study of shared clonotypes between healthy human individuals. Clones were read by immunoSEQ multiplex PCR, and TCRdb kept only the in-frame ones, dropping some. The sample lists more than 2 million clones; 85% to 95% were seen once. Sequences were obtained from naive CD4+ T cells sorted from blood. Subset noted: CD45RA+ positively selected. These receptors were collected from a man aged 18 to 35 in good health.

The CDR3 nucleotides read TGTGCCAGCAGCATGGACTCTACCGCCGGGGAGCTGTTTTTT. The encoded protein is CASSMDSTAGELFF. The chain couples TRBV5-5 to TRBJ2-2; a weak D match, TRBD2 (5 bases). The CDR3 consists of 14 residues. Germline CDR1 and CDR2: SGHKS and YYEKEE (reference sequence). The V end lost 4 bases, the J end lost 6 bases, and 13 bases lay between the germline ends.

CDR3 DNA: TGTGCCATCAGTGAGTCTATCGTCATCTCTGGGGCCAACGTCCTGACTTTC. It encodes CAISESIVISGANVLTF. The chain joins TRBV10-3 to TRBJ2-6; D gene uncertain. The CDR3 totals 17 residues. Germline V CDR1 and CDR2: ENHRY, SYGVKD. Trimming cost V 0 bases and J 0 bases, with 9 bases left between them.

V and J are TRBV28 and TRBJ1-1, with D tentatively TRBD1 (6 bases). Looked up from germline, CDR1 is MDHEN and CDR2 is SYDVKM. Trimming took off 8 bases at V and 0 bases at J, with 13 bases between the two ends. The CDR3 contains 14 residues. The CDR3 sequence: CASLWGGMNTEAFF. The CDR3 DNA is TGTGCCAGCCTCTGGGGGGGCATGAACACTGAAGCTTTCTTT.

The chain links TRBV6-1 to TRBJ1-4; no clear D gene. The CDR3 has 16 amino acids. V lost 1 base to trimming and J lost 4 bases, with 13 bases between them. Germline lookup yields CDR1 MNHNS and CDR2 SASEGT. CDR3: CASSEVVVSLNEKLFF. For the CDR3, the DNA is TGTGCCAGCAGTGAAGTAGTCGTCAGCCTTAATGAAAAACTGTTTTTT.

The chain has TRBV10-1 and TRBJ1-4; D is ambiguous. This CDR3 is built from 15 residues. The ends were cut back, 0 bases at V and 0 bases at J, with 5 bases in the middle. Germline lookup yields CDR1 WNHNN and CDR2 SYGVQD (reference sequence). CDR3 in DNA: TGCGCCAGCAGTGAGTCGACATCAACTAATGAAAAACTGTTTTTT. Encoded protein: CASSESTSTNEKLFF.

This clone was found a few times. This sequence joins TRBV10-3 and TRBJ1-1; 9 positions match TRBD1. The germline V gene has CDR1 ENHRY and CDR2 SYGVKD. This CDR3 is built from 15 residues. The V gene end was trimmed by 6 bases and the J gene end by 1 base; junction bases not matched to a gene: 6. The CDR3 loop is CAIRGQGSKNTEAFF. In DNA, the CDR3 is TGTGCCATCAGGGGACAGGGATCCAAGAACACTGAAGCTTTCTTT.

The table lists this clone with a count of one. V usage is TRBV10-1 and J usage is TRBJ2-5; the D gene could be TRBD1 or TRBD2 (5 bases each). The CDR3 spans 14 residues. Per germline, CDR1 WNHNN and CDR2 SYGVQD (reference sequence). The V end was cut by 2 bases, the J end by 5 bases, with 12 bases between. CDR3 sequence (DNA): TGCGCCAGCAGTGAGGGGGGAAACGTGGAGACCCAGTACTTC. This translates into CASSEGGNVETQYF.

This clone was observed once. J is TRBJ1-2 and V is TRBV18, with TRBD1 identical over 12 bases. The CDR3 contains 15 residues. CDR1 is KGHSH and CDR2 is LQKENI in the germline V gene. After removal of 4 bases from V and 3 bases from J, the junction contained 3 bases not matched to a gene. The CDR3 region is CASSHGTGGDYGYTF. CDR3 nucleotides: TGTGCCAGCTCACATGGGACAGGGGGCGACTATGGCTACACCTTC. The variable domain in full, completed from reference TRBV18 and TRBJ1-2, reads NAGVMQNPRHLVRRRGQEARLRCSPMKGHSHVYWYRQLPEEGLKFMVYLQKENIIDESGMPKERFSAEFPKEGPSILRIQQVVRGDSAAYFCASSHGTGGDYGYTFGSGTRLTVV.

This clone was seen once. The rearrangement joins TRBV12-5 to TRBJ1-1; TRBD1 matches at 7 bases. Per germline, CDR1 LGHNT and CDR2 FRNRAP. The CDR3 runs to 16 residues. Trimming at V came to 5 bases and at J to 5 bases, leaving 14 bases not matched to a gene. The CDR3 DNA follows: TGTGCTAGTGGTCATGGACAGGAACCTGGCGAAACTGAAGCTTTCTTT. Translating it yields CASGHGQEPGETEAFF. The full variable domain, completed using reference TRBV12-5 and TRBJ1-1, is DARVTQTPRHKVTEMGQEVTMRCQPILGHNTVFWYRQTMMQGLELLAYFRNRAPLDDSGMPKDRFSAEMPDATLATLKIQPSEPRDSAVYFCASGHGQEPGETEAFFGQGTRLTVV.

Here the CDR3 reads CASSTGMGVYEQYF. CDR3 DNA: TGCGCCAGCAGCACCGGAATGGGGGTCTACGAGCAGTACTTC. The rearrangement uses TRBV5-1 and TRBJ2-7, with D perhaps matching TRBD1 or TRBD2 (5 bases each). This CDR3 has 14 residues. CDR1 is SGHRS and CDR2 is YFSETQ in the germline V gene. Trimming shortened V by 4 bases and J by 3 bases, and 14 bases separated the two germline ends.

This sequence joins TRBV28 and TRBJ2-7, with TRBD1 matching 10 bases. Germline loops: CDR1 MDHEN, CDR2 SYDVKM. V lost 6 bases to trimming and J lost 2 bases; unmatched junction nucleotides: 10. The CDR3 consists of 16 residues. CDR3 in DNA: TGTGCCAGCAGCTCGCCGGGACAGGGGTCTGCCTACGAGCAGTACTTC. This sequence encodes CASSSPGQGSAYEQYF. The full variable domain, rest sourced from reference TRBV28 and TRBJ2-7, is DVKVTQSSRYLVKRTGEKVFLECVQDMDHENMFWYRQDPGLGLRLIYFSYDVKMKEKGDIPEGYSVSREKKERFSLILESASTNQTSMYLCASSSPGQGSAYEQYFGPGTRLTVT.

This clone was seen a single time. The chain recombines TRBV30 with TRBJ1-6, with D uncertain. Trimming removed 2 bases from V and 3 bases from J, with 5 bases in between. The CDR3 covers 13 residues. CDR1 and CDR2 (germline): GTSNPN, SVGIG (reference sequence). The CDR3 spells CAWSTNYNSPLHF. The CDR3 DNA is TGTGCCTGGAGTACCAACTATAATTCACCCCTCCACTTT.

In regard to this clone: Other DNA sequences in the same sample also yield this CDR3. The rearrangement joins TRBV18 to TRBJ1-1; D is unclear. Germline values: CDR1 KGHSH, CDR2 LQKENI. Trimming took 0 bases from V and 1 from J, leaving 6 bases between them. The CDR3 has 14 amino acids. The CDR3 spells CASSPPAGNTEAFF. CDR3 nucleotides: TGTGCCAGCTCACCACCGGCGGGGAACACTGAAGCTTTCTTT.

The V call is TRBV5-1, the J call TRBJ2-4; a weak D match, TRBD2 (6 bases). Looked up from germline, CDR1 is SGHRS and CDR2 is YFSETQ. V gave up 4 bases and J gave up 7 bases, with 15 bases separating them. CDR3 length equals 14 residues. DNA of the CDR3: TGCGCCAGCAGCGGCCCAGCGGAGGGGAACATTCAGTACTTC. This codes for CASSGPAEGNIQYF.

This clone was counted a single time. The CDR3 DNA sequence: TGTGTGGCGCTAGCGGGAGAGCCTCGGGCCGGGGAGCTGTTTTTT. The encoded protein is CVALAGEPRAGELFF. This chain uses TRBV6-6 with TRBJ2-2; 10 bases line up with TRBD2. Germline CDR1 MNHNY, CDR2 SVGAGI (reference sequence). The CDR3 length is 15 residues.

In the case of this clone: A read error is possible here, since a much larger clone lies one base away. The sample has other DNA sequences that encode this CDR3 too. This chain links TRBV30 with TRBJ1-1, with TRBD1 matching 8 bases. CDR3 length equals 13 residues. J was trimmed by 1 base and V by 3 bases; bases with no gene match: 1. Germline V CDR1 and CDR2: GTSNPN, SVGIG (reference sequence). CDR3 in DNA: TGTGCCTGGAGCGGACAGGGGAACACTGAAGCTTTCTTT. Its translation: CAWSGQGNTEAFF. The variable domain in full, with the rest retrieved from reference TRBV30 and TRBJ1-1, is SQTIHQWPATLVQPVGSPLSLECTVEGTSNPNLYWYRQAAGRGLQLLFYSVGIGQISSEVPQNLSASRPQDRQFILSSKKLLLSDSGFYLCAWSGQGNTEAFFGQGTRLTVV.

Of note for this clone: The same CDR3 arises from other DNA sequences in this sample as well. The genes are TRBV5-1 and TRBJ2-3; no clear D. The CDR3 is 14 residues long. V lost 0 bases, J lost 2 bases, and 7 bases lay in between. The germline V gene has CDR1 SGHRS and CDR2 YFSETQ. CDR3 in DNA: TGCGCCAGCAGCTTGGAAGGGTACACAGATACGCAGTATTTT. It translates to CASSLEGYTDTQYF. The complete variable domain, with remaining parts taken from reference TRBV5-1 and TRBJ2-3, reads KAGVTQTPRYLIKTRGQQVTLSCSPISGHRSVSWYQQTPGQGLQFLFEYFSETQRNKGNFPGRFSGRQFSNSRSEMNVSTLELGDSALYLCASSLEGYTDTQYFGPGTRLTVL.

CDR3 DNA: TGTGCCAGCAGTGATATTGCGGGGGGCTTCCGAACCGGGGAGCTGTTTTTT. Encoded protein: CASSDIAGGFRTGELFF. The chain employs TRBV6-4 and TRBJ2-2; 8 bases are shared with TRBD2. CDR3 size: 17 residues. Germline V gives CDR1 MRHNA, CDR2 SNTAGT. J gave up 5 bases and V 3 bases, and 11 bases lay outside the gene matches.

V is TRBV5-1 and J is TRBJ2-2; 9 bases are shared with TRBD2. In germline, CDR1 is SGHRS, CDR2 YFSETQ. V trimming: 2 bases; J trimming: 8 bases; junction bases outside the gene matches: 10. The CDR3 runs 16 residues. Written as DNA, the CDR3 is TGCGCCAGCAGCTTTGGACTAGCGAGGTTGGAAGGGGAGCTGTTTTTT. Protein: CASSFGLARLEGELFF.

The rearrangement joins TRBV28 to TRBJ1-4; no clear D. Trimming took off 2 bases at V and 10 bases at J, with 5 bases between the two ends. The length of the CDR3 is 11 residues. Germline V gene lookup returns CDR1 MDHEN and CDR2 SYDVKM. The CDR3 region is CASSLKGKLFF. In DNA, the CDR3 is TGTGCCAGCAGTTTAAAGGGAAAACTGTTTTTT.

The chain employs TRBV10-3 and TRBJ1-1; the D gene is possibly TRBD1 (6 bases). This CDR3 contains 14 residues. CDR1 ENHRY and CDR2 SYGVKD come from the germline V gene. Trimming shortened V by 3 bases and J by 6 bases, and 14 bases separated the two germline ends. The CDR3 nucleotides read TGTGCCATCAGTGAATCACCGGACAGATCTGAAGCTTTCTTT. It yields the protein CAISESPDRSEAFF.